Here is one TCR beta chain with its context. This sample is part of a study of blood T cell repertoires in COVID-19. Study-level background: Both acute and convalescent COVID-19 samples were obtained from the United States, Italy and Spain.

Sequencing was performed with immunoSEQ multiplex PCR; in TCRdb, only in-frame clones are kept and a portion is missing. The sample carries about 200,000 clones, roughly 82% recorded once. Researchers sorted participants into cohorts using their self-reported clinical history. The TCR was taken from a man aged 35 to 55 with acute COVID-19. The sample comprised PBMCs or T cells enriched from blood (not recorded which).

CDR3 nucleotides: TGTGCCAGGATCCGACCGGGACAGGGAACTGAAGCTTTCTTT. Translation gives CARIRPGQGTEAFF. The V call is TRBV2, the J call TRBJ1-1; 9 bases align to TRBD1. In germline, CDR1 is SNHLY, CDR2 FYNNEI. Germline trimming cut 9 bases from V and 5 bases from J; bases unmatched to any gene: 10. This CDR3 region has 14 residues.